This section outlines one TCR beta chain sequence together with its context. Authors' methods: Estimation of nucleated cell counts was performed using reference gene primer amplification. Clones were read by immunoSEQ multiplex PCR, and TCRdb kept only the in-frame ones, dropping some. V, J and clone size are taken as reported in that table, and D and trimming were inferred from the DNA itself. The repertoire has 350,000 or so clones, around 87% of them found once; the top ten carry about 10%. One Seattle source followed patients from active infection through their disease course. This sample is drawn from a study of blood T cell repertoires in COVID-19. Study as a whole: COVID-19 samples collected from the United States, Italy and Spain covered acute and convalescent phases. PBMCs, B-cell-depleted T cells, or T cells were the source of the cDNA or gDNA that made up the material.

Unmatched junction bases numbered 8, after V lost 4 bases and J lost 5 bases. Germline-derived CDR1 and CDR2 are KGHDR and SFDVKD. CDR3 length: 15 residues. The chain is built from TRBV24-1 and TRBJ2-3; 7 nucleotides agree with TRBD1. This TCR derives from a woman younger than 45 with COVID-19, enrolled during active disease. The sequenced sample was peripheral blood. The CDR3 DNA reads as TGTGCCACCAGTGAAAACAGGGGTTTGGGAGATACGCAGTATTTT. This translates into CATSENRGLGDTQYF.